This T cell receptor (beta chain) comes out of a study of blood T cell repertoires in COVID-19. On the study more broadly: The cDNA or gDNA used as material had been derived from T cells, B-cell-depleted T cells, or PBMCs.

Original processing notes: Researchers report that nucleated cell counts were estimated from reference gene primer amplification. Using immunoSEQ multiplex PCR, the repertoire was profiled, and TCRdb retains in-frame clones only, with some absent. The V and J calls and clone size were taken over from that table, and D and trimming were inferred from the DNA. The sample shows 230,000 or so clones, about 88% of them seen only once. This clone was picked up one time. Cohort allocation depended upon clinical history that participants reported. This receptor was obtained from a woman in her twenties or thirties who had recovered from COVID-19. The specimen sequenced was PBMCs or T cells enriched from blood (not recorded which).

CDR3 region: CATSPDSYGYTF. The CDR3 bases are TGTGCCACGAGTCCGGACAGCTATGGCTACACCTTC. V and J are TRBV10-3 and TRBJ1-2, with TRBD1 as a possible D gene (6 bases). The V gene's germline CDR1 is ENHRY and CDR2 SYGVKD. V lost 10 bases to trimming and J lost 4 bases, with 13 bases between them. The CDR3 sequence is 12 residues long.